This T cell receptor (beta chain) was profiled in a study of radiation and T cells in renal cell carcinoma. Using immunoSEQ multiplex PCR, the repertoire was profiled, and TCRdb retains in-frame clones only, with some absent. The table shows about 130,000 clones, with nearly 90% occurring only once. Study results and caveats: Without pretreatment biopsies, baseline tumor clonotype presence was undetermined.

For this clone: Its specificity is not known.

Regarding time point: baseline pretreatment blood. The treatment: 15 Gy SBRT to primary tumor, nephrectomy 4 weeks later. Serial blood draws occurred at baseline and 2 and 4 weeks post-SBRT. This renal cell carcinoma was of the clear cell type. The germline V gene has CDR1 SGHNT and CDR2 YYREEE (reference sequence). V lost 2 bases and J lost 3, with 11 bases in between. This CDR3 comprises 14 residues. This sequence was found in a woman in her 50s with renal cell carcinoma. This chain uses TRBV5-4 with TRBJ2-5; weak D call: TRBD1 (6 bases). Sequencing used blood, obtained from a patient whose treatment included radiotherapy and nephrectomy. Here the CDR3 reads CASSFMGHEETQYF. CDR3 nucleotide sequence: TGTGCCAGCAGCTTTATGGGACACGAAGAGACCCAGTACTTC. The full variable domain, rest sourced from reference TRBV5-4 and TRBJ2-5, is ETGVTQSPTHLIKTRGQQVTLRCSSQSGHNTVSWYQQALGQGPQFIFQYYREEENGRGNFPPRFSGLQFPNYSSELNVNALELDDSALYLCASSFMGHEETQYFGPGTRLLVL.